The T cell receptor (beta chain) described here comes from a study of blood T cells in healthy people across ages (dated by TCRdb to the mid-2010s). For context, the study as a whole: Template switching captured roughly one uniquely barcoded TCR beta cDNA molecule per two T cells in model experiments. Age-related changes in TCR beta repertoire diversity were measured in the study by deep sequencing normalized with unique cDNA molecular identifiers. Donors were grouped into four age groups: young (average about 15 years), middle-aged (roughly 37), aged (about 60) and long-lived (82). To avoid experimental bias, donors of different ages were randomly spread across the sequencing lanes. For two donors (one aged 18 to 30 and one aged 80 or older), the study analyzed two additional independent replicas of 1 million unique cDNA reads from the same blood draw.

Donors were 30 to 45 systemically healthy Caucasian individuals from Russia aged roughly 6 to 90 years. Each donor gave 8.5 to 10 milliliters of peripheral blood, collected into EDTA-treated Vacutainer tubes. Ficoll-Paque density-gradient centrifugation was used to isolate PBMCs, with at least 6.5 million per sample. Trizol reagent was used to extract total RNA from the PBMCs, yielding at least 6 micrograms per sample. The percentages of naive CD45RAhigh/CD27high T cells were determined by flow cytometry on a PBMC aliquot from every donor. The table lists this clonotype with many counts. What antigen it recognizes has not been identified. No much larger clone exists at a distance of one base, and base qualities are not known. The full study reports these points: Total diversity estimates from one million sequenced T cells were considered lower bounds and underestimates. There was a strong correlation between observed TCR beta diversity and the percentage of naive T cells measured by flow cytometry. Because donor CMV infection status was unknown, age-related changes in expanded clonotypes were potentially confounded. As age increased, observed TCR beta diversity per million T cells dropped in a roughly linear way, and a significant reduction was already evident by age 40. Compared with the aged group, the long-lived group had more naive CD4+ T cells, fewer expanded clones and increased TCR diversity, suggesting age selection. Since profiling was done on bulk unsorted PBMCs, naive and antigen-experienced compartments could not be conclusively compared.

The protocol used for the library was 5' RACE. The run used an Illumina HiSeq 2500. A second PCR of roughly 6 to 11 cycles was run with a J-beta primer mix and a sample-barcoded 5' primer. A template-switch 5' adaptor carrying 12 random nucleotides introduced a unique molecular identifier onto each TCR beta cDNA molecule. Each sample yielded at least 3 million CDR3-containing paired-end reads. All of the RNA was converted into first-strand cDNA using the Mint cDNA synthesis kit, with a TRBC-specific oligonucleotide serving as the primer. Following uracil-DNA glycosylase treatment, all cDNA underwent a first 18-cycle PCR with the universal primers M1SS and BC2_uni_R. As for the authors' bioinformatics: For normalization, 1 million high-quality reads, each with a distinct molecular identifier, were randomly selected from each sample. Reads sharing molecular identifiers were discarded rather than binned into consensus sequences. MiTCR, set to a Q25 quality threshold and the strictest error-elimination algorithm, was used for CDR3 identification, clonotype clustering and error correction. A nonparametric unseen species model with Euler transformation was used to estimate a lower bound on total TCR beta diversity. TCRdb took the public reads, trimmed them with fastp at Q25, ran MiXCR for clone calling and kept in-frame beta chains. Merged by CDR3 protein, the rows form single entries marked with the most common genes and DNA. The V and J calls and clone size come from TCRdb's table, not from the authors' own analysis. The sample contains around 650,000 distinct CDR3 sequences, less than 45% of them found a single time. 25% to 35% of the sample is in the top ten clones.

The germline V gene provides CDR1 SQVTM and CDR2 ANQGSEA. V is pared back by 7 bases and J by 4 bases, with 20 bases lying between the germline termini. The CDR3 holds 15 amino acids from the cysteine to the phenylalanine. Only the CDR3 part of the read is kept: 45 bases, read in frame from the first base. Sample: blood. Rearrangement joined TRBV29-1 to TRBJ2-1; possibly the D gene is TRBD1, per 7 matching bases. The clonotype originates from an elderly man in good health. The CDR3 here reads CSARGDTIRYNEQFF. The DNA is TGCAGCGCCAGGGGGGACACCATTAGATACAATGAGCAGTTCTTC.